This T cell receptor beta chain was captured by sequencing in a study of metastatic and nonmetastatic thyroid tumors. V was pared by 6 bases and J by 0 bases, with 22 bases between. From germline, CDR1 is SGDLS and CDR2 YYNGEE. CDR3 length: 18 amino acids. Ten or more counts support this clone. Patients were all untreated before their thyroid surgery. In the source study's methods: Across clinicopathological groups, CDR3 differences served as the basis for building a distant-metastasis classifier for papillary thyroid cancer. TCRdb ran MiXCR on the PCR reads. V and J calls and clone size were set by TCRdb, not the authors. Among 85,000 to 100,000 clones listed, roughly an eighth were seen once.

Sequencing was done on a sample of blood. The sequence came from a female donor with papillary thyroid cancer or a benign thyroid nodule (not recorded which). Some clones in this sample may be carry-over from other donors' samples. The chain couples TRBV9 to TRBJ2-1; D is perhaps TRBD1 (6 bases). Here the CDR3 DNA reads TGTGCCAGCAACCCTAACATGGGACACTCGAGCTCCTACAATGAGCAGTTCTTC. This codes for CASNPNMGHSSSYNEQFF. The variable domain in full, with the rest retrieved from reference TRBV9 and TRBJ2-1, is DSGVTQTPKHLITATGQRVTLRCSPRSGDLSVYWYQQSLDQGLQFLIQYYNGEERAKGNILERFSAQQFPDLHSELNLSSLELGDSALYFCASNPNMGHSSSYNEQFFGPGTRLTVL.